These 13 T cell receptor beta chains originate from one sample sequenced in a study of blood T cell repertoires in COVID-19. TCRdb's table, derived via immunoSEQ multiplex PCR, lists solely in-frame clones and lacks some. The sample lists under 350,000 clones; 65% to 90% were seen once. The sample comprised PBMCs or T cells enriched from blood (not recorded which). These TCRs come from a woman aged 40 to 50 with acute COVID-19.

This chain joins TRBV9 and TRBJ1-3, with TRBD1 identical over 9 bases. V was clipped by 0 bases and J by 0 bases; unmatched bases: 10. In germline, CDR1 is SGDLS, CDR2 YYNGEE. The CDR3 extends over 19 amino acids. The CDR3 bases are TGTGCCAGCAGCGTAGATTTTGGGGGACAGGGTTACTCTGGAAACACCATATATTTT. It codes for CASSVDFGGQGYSGNTIYF.

The table lists this clone with a few counts. The chain has TRBV11-3 and TRBJ2-1; 14 bases fit TRBD2. CDR3 length equals 15 residues. Looked up from germline, CDR1 is SGHNT and CDR2 is YENEEA. J was trimmed by 9 bases and V by 5 bases; bases with no gene match: 6. CDR3 loop: CASSPGLAGVGEQFF. The CDR3 nucleotides are TGTGCCAGCAGCCCGGGACTAGCGGGAGTAGGTGAGCAGTTCTTC.

This chain uses TRBV27 with TRBJ2-2; 7 bases are a match to TRBD2. The V segment lost 7 bases and the J segment 6 bases; nucleotides outside the gene matches: 14. Germline V gene data show CDR1 as MNHEY and CDR2 as SMNVEV (reference sequence). The CDR3 is 16 amino acids. The CDR3 loop reads CASTLFGAGVSGELFF. DNA for the CDR3: TGTGCCAGCACCCTCTTTGGGGCGGGAGTTTCCGGGGAGCTGTTTTTT.

This rearrangement joins TRBV18 to TRBJ1-3; no firm D call. The CDR3 is 15 amino acids. V was pared by 8 bases and J by 3 bases, with 17 bases between. Per germline, CDR1 KGHSH and CDR2 LQKENI. The CDR3 DNA reads as TGTGCCAGCCGCCCCGGCGGCGACCATGGAAACACCATATATTTT. It specifies CASRPGGDHGNTIYF.

This chain links TRBV9 with TRBJ2-5; 9 nucleotides agree with TRBD2. In germline, CDR1 is SGDLS, CDR2 YYNGEE. This CDR3 has 15 residues. Trimming took 4 bases from V and 4 from J; bases not matched to a gene: 8. The CDR3: CASSRVAGETETQYF. The CDR3 DNA reads TGTGCCAGCAGCAGAGTAGCGGGGGAGACAGAGACCCAGTACTTC.

In its sample, this clone was seen once. The CDR3 reads CASSLRGGSDRVRNEQFF. CDR3 coding DNA: TGTGCCAGCAGCTTGCGTGGGGGATCGGACAGGGTTCGGAATGAGCAGTTCTTC. The J gene is TRBJ2-1, the V gene TRBV5-5; the match to TRBD1 covers 8 bases. The CDR3 loop spans 18 amino acids. Germline CDR1 reads SGHKS; CDR2 reads YYEKEE (reference sequence). The V segment lost 1 base and the J segment 7 bases; nucleotides outside the gene matches: 16.

The gene calls are TRBV5-1 and TRBJ2-1, with D possibly matching TRBD2 (5 bases). CDR1 SGHRS and CDR2 YFSETQ come from the germline V gene. This CDR3 spans 15 amino acids. V lost 2 bases and J 2 bases, leaving 11 bases between the germline ends. CDR3 bases: TGCGCCAGCAGCTTTGAGCGGACCACCTACAATGAGCAGTTCTTC. This sequence encodes CASSFERTTYNEQFF.

This clone was observed once. The chain recombines TRBV24-1 with TRBJ2-1; a weak D match, TRBD2 (6 bases). The V gene lost 4 bases and the J gene lost 6 bases, with 15 bases spanning the gap. The CDR3 is 15 residues long. Germline loops: CDR1 KGHDR, CDR2 SFDVKD. CDR3 nucleotide sequence: TGTGCCACCAGTGAAGCAAGGGCCGGGGGCAATGAGCAGTTCTTC. As protein: CATSEARAGGNEQFF.

This clone turned up a few times. The chain combines TRBV6-2 or TRBV6-3 with TRBJ2-3; D is ambiguous. CDR1 and CDR2 from the germline V gene are MNHEY and SVGEGT. There are 15 residues in the CDR3. V dropped 5 bases and J dropped 1 base, with 13 bases sitting between them. In nucleotides, the CDR3 is TGTGCCAGCAGTCCACTTTCGGTCGGCACAGATACGCAGTATTTT. Its translation: CASSPLSVGTDTQYF.

The rearrangement uses TRBV5-4 and TRBJ1-1; D may be TRBD1 (5 bases). The CDR3 has 14 amino acids. With 5 bases removed from V and 1 base from J, the gap between germline ends came to 12 bases. Germline V lookup: CDR1 SGHNT, CDR2 YYREEE (reference sequence). For the CDR3, the DNA is TGTGCCAGCAGTGCCGGGGGATCGAACACTGAAGCTTTCTTT. Translating gives CASSAGGSNTEAFF.

The V call is TRBV18, the J call TRBJ2-1; possible D gene TRBD2, 6 bases. This CDR3 is 15 amino acids long. The germline gives CDR1 KGHSH, CDR2 LQKENI. V was pared by 3 bases and J by 5 bases, with 14 bases between. The CDR3, as DNA: TGTGCCAGCTCACCTCTCCAGGGCGGGGACAATGAGCAGTTCTTC. As protein: CASSPLQGGDNEQFF.

In this sample, this clone turned up once. V gene TRBV5-1 combines with J gene TRBJ2-3; the D is unclear. V was clipped by 0 bases and J by 2 bases, with 4 bases between them. CDR3 length equals 13 residues. The germline V gene encodes CDR1 SGHRS and CDR2 YFSETQ. The CDR3 region has the DNA TGCGCCAGCAGCTTGGGTCACACAGATACGCAGTATTTT. Translating it yields CASSLGHTDTQYF. The full variable domain, completed using reference TRBV5-1 and TRBJ2-3, is KAGVTQTPRYLIKTRGQQVTLSCSPISGHRSVSWYQQTPGQGLQFLFEYFSETQRNKGNFPGRFSGRQFSNSRSEMNVSTLELGDSALYLCASSLGHTDTQYFGPGTRLTVL.

The chain links TRBV21-1 to TRBJ2-7; the table's D call TRBD1 went unverified against the DNA. TRBV21-1 is labeled a pseudogene. The CDR3 is 17 residues long. The CDR3 bases are TGTGCCAGCAGCAAAGTTAGTCCAGGGGGTGACTCCTACGAGCAGTACTTC. Amino acid sequence: CASSKVSPGGDSYEQYF.